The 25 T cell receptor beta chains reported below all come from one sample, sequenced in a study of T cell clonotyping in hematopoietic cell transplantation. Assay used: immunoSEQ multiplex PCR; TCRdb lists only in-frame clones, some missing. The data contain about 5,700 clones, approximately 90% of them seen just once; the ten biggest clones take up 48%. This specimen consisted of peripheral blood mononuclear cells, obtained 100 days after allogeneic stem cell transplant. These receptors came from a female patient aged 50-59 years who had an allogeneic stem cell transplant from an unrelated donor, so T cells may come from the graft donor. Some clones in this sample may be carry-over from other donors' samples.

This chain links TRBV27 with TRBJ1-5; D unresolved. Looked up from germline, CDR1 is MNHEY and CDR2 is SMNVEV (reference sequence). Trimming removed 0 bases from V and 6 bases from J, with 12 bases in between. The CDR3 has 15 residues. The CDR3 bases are TGTGCCAGCAGTTTATCGCAAGGGTTAAGTCAGCCCCAGCATTTT. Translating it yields CASSLSQGLSQPQHF.

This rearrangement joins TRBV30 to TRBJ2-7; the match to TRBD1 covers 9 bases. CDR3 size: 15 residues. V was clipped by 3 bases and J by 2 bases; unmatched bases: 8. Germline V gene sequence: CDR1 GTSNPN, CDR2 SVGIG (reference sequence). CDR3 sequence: CAWSARQGVTYEQYF. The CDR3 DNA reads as TGTGCCTGGAGCGCGAGACAGGGGGTGACCTACGAGCAGTACTTC.

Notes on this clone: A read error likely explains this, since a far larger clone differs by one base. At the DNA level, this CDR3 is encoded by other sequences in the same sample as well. The DNA for the CDR3 is TGTGCCAGCAGCTTGTCTTCCTACGAGCAGTACTTC. Its protein product is CASSLSSYEQYF. The V call is TRBV7-9, the J call TRBJ2-7; no reliable D call. The CDR3 extends over 12 amino acids. V was trimmed by 3 bases and J by 1 base, leaving 4 bases between them. From germline, CDR1 is SEHNR and CDR2 FQNEAQ (reference sequence). Based on the CDR3 plus reference TRBV7-9 and TRBJ2-7, the full variable domain is DTGVSQNPRHKITKRGQNVTFRCDPISEHNRLYWYRQTLGQGPEFLTYFQNEAQLEKSRLLSDRFSAERPKGSFSTLEIQRTEQGDSAMYLCASSLSSYEQYFGPGTRLTVT.

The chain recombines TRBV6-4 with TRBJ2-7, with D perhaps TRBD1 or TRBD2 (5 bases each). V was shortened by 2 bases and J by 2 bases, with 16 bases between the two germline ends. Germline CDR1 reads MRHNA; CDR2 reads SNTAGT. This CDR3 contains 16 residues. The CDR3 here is CASSDRPGTGPYEQYF. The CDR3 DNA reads TGTGCCAGCAGTGACCGCCCCGGGACGGGACCCTACGAGCAGTACTTC.

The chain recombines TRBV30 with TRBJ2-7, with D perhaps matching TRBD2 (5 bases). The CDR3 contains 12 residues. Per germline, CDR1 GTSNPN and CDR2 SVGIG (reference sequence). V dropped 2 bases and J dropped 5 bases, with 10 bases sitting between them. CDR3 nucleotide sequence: TGTGCCTGGAGTCCCCTCGGGAACGAGCAGTACTTC. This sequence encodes CAWSPLGNEQYF.

Here the CDR3 DNA reads TGCGCCAGCAGCGCCGGTGACCAGGCGCCCCTCCACTTT. Translated, it gives CASSAGDQAPLHF. The V and J genes are TRBV5-1 and TRBJ1-6; D remains unclear. In germline, CDR1 is SGHRS, CDR2 YFSETQ. This CDR3 region has 13 residues. Between the trimmed V and J ends, which lost 4 bases and 13 bases, there was a span of 15 bases.

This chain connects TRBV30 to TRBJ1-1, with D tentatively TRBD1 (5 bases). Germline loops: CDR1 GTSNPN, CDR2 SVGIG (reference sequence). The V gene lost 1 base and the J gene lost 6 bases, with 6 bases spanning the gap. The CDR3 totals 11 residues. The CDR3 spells CAWSEGPEAFF. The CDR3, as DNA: TGTGCCTGGAGTGAGGGACCTGAAGCTTTCTTT.

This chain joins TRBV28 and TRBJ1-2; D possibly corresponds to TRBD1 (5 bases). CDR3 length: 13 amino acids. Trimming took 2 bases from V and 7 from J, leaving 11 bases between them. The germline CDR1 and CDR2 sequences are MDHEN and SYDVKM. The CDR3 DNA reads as TGTGCCAGCAGTTTAGGTAGGGGACCTGGCTACACCTTC. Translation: CASSLGRGPGYTF.

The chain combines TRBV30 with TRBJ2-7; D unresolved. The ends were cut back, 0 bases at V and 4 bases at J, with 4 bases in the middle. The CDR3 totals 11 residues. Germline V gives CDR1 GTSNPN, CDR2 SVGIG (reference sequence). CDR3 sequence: CAWSVGYEQYF. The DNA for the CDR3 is TGTGCCTGGAGTGTAGGGTACGAGCAGTACTTC.

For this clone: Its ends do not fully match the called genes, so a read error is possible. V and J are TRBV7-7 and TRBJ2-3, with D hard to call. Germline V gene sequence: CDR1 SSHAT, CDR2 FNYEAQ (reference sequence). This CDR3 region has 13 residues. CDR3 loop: CASSLEITDTQYF. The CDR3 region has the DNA TGTGCTAGCAGCTTAGAAATCACAGATACGCAGTATTTT.

CDR3 protein: CSVEDLGQGGYEQYF. The CDR3 nucleotides read TGCAGCGTTGAAGATCTCGGACAGGGAGGCTACGAGCAGTACTTC. V is TRBV29-1 and J is TRBJ2-7; 8 nucleotides align to TRBD1. This CDR3 comprises 15 residues. Germline V gives CDR1 SQVTM, CDR2 ANQGSEA. V lost 0 bases to trimming and J lost 3 bases; unmatched junction nucleotides: 7.

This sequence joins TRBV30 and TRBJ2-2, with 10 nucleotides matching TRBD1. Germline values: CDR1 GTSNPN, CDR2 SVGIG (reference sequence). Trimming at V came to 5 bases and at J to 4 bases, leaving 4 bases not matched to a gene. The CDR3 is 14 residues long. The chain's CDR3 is CAWGTGDGTGELFF. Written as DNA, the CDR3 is TGTGCCTGGGGGACAGGGGATGGCACCGGGGAGCTGTTTTTT.

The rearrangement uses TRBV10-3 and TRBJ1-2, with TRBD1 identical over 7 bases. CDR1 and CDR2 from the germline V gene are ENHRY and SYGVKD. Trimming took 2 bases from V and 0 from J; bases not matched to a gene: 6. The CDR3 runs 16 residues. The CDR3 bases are TGTGCCATCAGTGAGACAGGACAGGACCCTAACTATGGCTACACCTTC. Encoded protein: CAISETGQDPNYGYTF.

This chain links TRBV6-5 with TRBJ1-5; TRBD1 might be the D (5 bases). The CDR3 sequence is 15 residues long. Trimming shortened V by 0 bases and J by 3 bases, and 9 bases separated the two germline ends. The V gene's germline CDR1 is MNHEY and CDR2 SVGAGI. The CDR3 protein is CASSYSGPTNQPQHF. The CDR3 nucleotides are TGTGCCAGCAGTTACTCGGGACCGACCAATCAGCCCCAGCATTTT.

CDR3 loop: CATSSRDRSYGYTF. DNA for the CDR3: TGTGCCACCAGCAGTCGGGACAGAAGCTATGGCTACACCTTC. The chain employs TRBV15 and TRBJ1-2; the match to TRBD1 covers 7 bases. The CDR3 is 14 residues long. Germline V gene lookup returns CDR1 LNHNV and CDR2 YYDKDF (reference sequence). Trimming removed 3 bases from V and 4 bases from J; junction bases left unmatched: 5.

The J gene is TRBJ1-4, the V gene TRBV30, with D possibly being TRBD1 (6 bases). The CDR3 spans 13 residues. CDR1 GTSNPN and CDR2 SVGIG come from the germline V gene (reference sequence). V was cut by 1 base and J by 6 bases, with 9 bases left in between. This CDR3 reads CAWSGQGYEKLFF. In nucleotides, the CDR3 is TGTGCCTGGAGTGGGCAGGGGTATGAAAAACTGTTTTTT.

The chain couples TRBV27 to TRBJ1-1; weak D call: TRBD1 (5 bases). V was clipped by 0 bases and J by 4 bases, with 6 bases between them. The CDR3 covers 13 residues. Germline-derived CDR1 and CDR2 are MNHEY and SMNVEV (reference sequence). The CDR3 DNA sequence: TGTGCCAGCAGTTTATCGGGGGGCACTGAAGCTTTCTTT. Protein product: CASSLSGGTEAFF.

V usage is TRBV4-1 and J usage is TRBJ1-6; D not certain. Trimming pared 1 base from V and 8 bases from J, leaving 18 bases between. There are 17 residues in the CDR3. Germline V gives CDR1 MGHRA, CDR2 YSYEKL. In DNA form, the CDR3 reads TGCGCCAGCAGCCAAGGACGCGCCACGGCTACACATTCACCCCTCCACTTT. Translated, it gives CASSQGRATATHSPLHF.

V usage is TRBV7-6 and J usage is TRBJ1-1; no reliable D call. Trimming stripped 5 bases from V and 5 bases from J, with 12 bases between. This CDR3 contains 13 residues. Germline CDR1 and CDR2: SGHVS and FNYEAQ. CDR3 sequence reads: CASSLRPGTEAFF. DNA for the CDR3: TGTGCCAGCAGCCTCCGCCCGGGGACTGAAGCTTTCTTT.

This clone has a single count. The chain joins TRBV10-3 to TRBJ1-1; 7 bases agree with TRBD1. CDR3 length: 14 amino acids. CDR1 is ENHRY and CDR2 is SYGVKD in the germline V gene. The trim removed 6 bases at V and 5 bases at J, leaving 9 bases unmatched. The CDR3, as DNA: TGTGCCATCAGCCAGGACAGGAGTAGAACTGAAGCTTTCTTT. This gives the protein CAISQDRSRTEAFF.

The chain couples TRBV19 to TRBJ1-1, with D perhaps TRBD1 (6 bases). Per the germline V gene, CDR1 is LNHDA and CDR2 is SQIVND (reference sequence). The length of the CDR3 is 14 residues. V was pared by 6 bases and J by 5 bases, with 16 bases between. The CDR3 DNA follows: TGTGCCAGTAGCCTAAGGGGGTCGGGAACTGAAGCTTTCTTT. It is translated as CASSLRGSGTEAFF.

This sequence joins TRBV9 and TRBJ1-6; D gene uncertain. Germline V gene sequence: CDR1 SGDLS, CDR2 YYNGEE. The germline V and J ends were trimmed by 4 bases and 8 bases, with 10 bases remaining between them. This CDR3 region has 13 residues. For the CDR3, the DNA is TGTGCCAGCAGCCCTCTTCGCGATTCACCCCTCCACTTT. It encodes CASSPLRDSPLHF. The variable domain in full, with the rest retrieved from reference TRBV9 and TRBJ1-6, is DSGVTQTPKHLITATGQRVTLRCSPRSGDLSVYWYQQSLDQGLQFLIQYYNGEERAKGNILERFSAQQFPDLHSELNLSSLELGDSALYFCASSPLRDSPLHFGNGTRLTVT.

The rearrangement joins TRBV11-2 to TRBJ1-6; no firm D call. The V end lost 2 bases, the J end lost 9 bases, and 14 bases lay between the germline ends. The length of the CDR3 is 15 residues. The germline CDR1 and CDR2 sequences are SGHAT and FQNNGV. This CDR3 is CASSLNAGEASPLHF. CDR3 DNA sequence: TGTGCCAGCAGCTTAAATGCGGGTGAGGCTTCACCCCTCCACTTT.

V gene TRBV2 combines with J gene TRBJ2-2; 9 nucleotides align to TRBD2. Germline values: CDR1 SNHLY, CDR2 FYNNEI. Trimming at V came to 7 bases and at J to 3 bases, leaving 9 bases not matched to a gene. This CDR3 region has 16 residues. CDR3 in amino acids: CASMGVAGADTGELFF. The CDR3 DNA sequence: TGTGCCAGCATGGGGGTAGCGGGAGCCGACACCGGGGAGCTGTTTTTT.

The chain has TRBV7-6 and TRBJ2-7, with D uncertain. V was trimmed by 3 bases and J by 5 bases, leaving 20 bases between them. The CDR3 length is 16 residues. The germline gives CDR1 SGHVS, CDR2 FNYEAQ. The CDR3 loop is CASSFNQRGPRDEQYF. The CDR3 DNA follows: TGTGCCAGCAGCTTCAACCAAAGAGGACCTCGGGACGAGCAGTACTTC.